Presented here are 25 T cell receptor beta chains from one specimen sequenced in a study of cytomegalovirus exposure and HLA in healthy donors (dated by TCRdb to the late 2010s). Library prep was done by the immunoSEQ multiplex PCR assay. The multiplex PCR relied on a mix of 60 forward primers for TCR Vbeta segments and 13 reverse primers for TCR Jbeta segments. Held by TCRdb, this immuneACCESS table contains in-frame sequences only and omits some clones. Under half of the omission traces to an unresolved V gene where checked; the cause of the rest is unknown. The sample table shows some 150,000 clones, and 75% to 90% are seen once. The leading ten clones occupy roughly 2.9% of the sample. The sample taken for sequencing was PBMCs. Receptors were obtained from a woman in her twenties or thirties in good health and CMV-seronegative.

V usage is TRBV7-8 and J usage is TRBJ1-6; the match to TRBD1 covers 11 bases. Germline V lookup: CDR1 SGHVS, CDR2 FQNEAQ. The ends lost 2 bases at V and 9 bases at J; junction bases unmatched: 3. The CDR3 is made up of 15 amino acids. The DNA of the CDR3 is TGTGCCAGCAGCTTACAGGGACAGGGGGTTTCACCCCTCCACTTT. It is translated as CASSLQGQGVSPLHF. The full variable domain, with the rest looked up from reference TRBV7-8 and TRBJ1-6, is GAGVSQSPRYKVAKRGQDVALRCDPISGHVSLFWYQQALGQGPEFLTYFQNEAQLDKSGLPSDRFFAERPEGSVSTLKIQRTQQEDSAVYLCASSLQGQGVSPLHFGNGTRLTVT.

The rearrangement uses TRBV29-1 and TRBJ2-1; 11 bases align to TRBD1. The V and J ends lost 4 bases and 3 bases, in that order; junction bases with no gene match: 8. The CDR3 runs 16 residues. Germline V gives CDR1 SQVTM, CDR2 ANQGSEA. CDR3 DNA sequence: TGCAGCGTTGCTCTACCGGGACAGGGGGTCTACAATGAGCAGTTCTTC. Protein product: CSVALPGQGVYNEQFF.

The chain couples TRBV29-1 to TRBJ1-1; D gene ambiguous. The CDR3 is 12 amino acids. V lost 5 bases, J lost 0 bases, and 7 bases lay in between. Germline V gene lookup returns CDR1 SQVTM and CDR2 ANQGSEA. Written as DNA, the CDR3 is TGCAGCGTTACCGGGATGAACACTGAAGCTTTCTTT. Translated: CSVTGMNTEAFF.

The chain employs TRBV18 and TRBJ1-3; D might be TRBD1 (5 bases). V shed 2 bases and J shed 0 bases, with 11 bases lying between them. Germline CDR1 and CDR2: KGHSH and LQKENI. The CDR3 contains 16 residues. For the CDR3, the DNA is TGTGCCAGCTCACCAAACGGGGGTAACTCTGGAAACACCATATATTTT. It yields the protein CASSPNGGNSGNTIYF.

The rearrangement joins TRBV5-4 to TRBJ1-6; a possible D gene is TRBD1 (6 bases). Germline values: CDR1 SGHNT, CDR2 YYREEE (reference sequence). The CDR3 is 15 residues long. Trimming left V 4 bases short and J 2 bases short, with 10 bases between. The CDR3 nucleotides are TGTGCCAGCAGCCTCCGGACAGCCTATAATTCACCCCTCCACTTT. Translated, it gives CASSLRTAYNSPLHF.

This sequence joins TRBV29-1 and TRBJ2-7; 10 positions agree with TRBD2. The CDR3 loop spans 14 amino acids. Looked up from germline, CDR1 is SQVTM and CDR2 is ANQGSEA. Losses at the gene ends were 4 bases for V and 5 bases for J; bases not matched to a gene: 8. CDR3 nucleotides: TGCAGCGTTGCGGGACTAGCGATTAGTCACGAGCAGTACTTC. Its protein product is CSVAGLAISHEQYF.

The gene calls are TRBV7-2 and TRBJ2-3; no clear D gene. This CDR3 has 12 residues. V lost 5 bases to trimming and J lost 2 bases, with 5 bases between them. Germline V gene lookup returns CDR1 SGHTA and CDR2 FQGNSA. The CDR3 DNA follows: TGTGCCAGCAGCCCTACCACAGATACGCAGTATTTT. It is translated as CASSPTTDTQYF.

There are a few counts of this clone. V is TRBV29-1 and J is TRBJ1-1; tentative D call: TRBD1 (6 bases). Germline V gives CDR1 SQVTM, CDR2 ANQGSEA. The CDR3 is 12 amino acids. V lost 7 bases, J lost 4 bases, and 13 bases lay in between. In nucleotides, the CDR3 is TGCAGCGCCATTCTGGGGGCCACTGAAGCTTTCTTT. As protein: CSAILGATEAFF.

The chain carries TRBV7-9 and TRBJ2-3, with TRBD2 as a possible D gene (6 bases). The CDR3 length is 14 residues. V lost 5 bases to trimming and J lost 5 bases, with 14 bases between them. Germline CDR1 is SEHNR and CDR2 is FQNEAQ (reference sequence). The CDR3, as DNA: TGTGCCAGCAGCAAAAGACTAGGCGTAGATACGCAGTATTTT. Amino acid sequence: CASSKRLGVDTQYF. The whole variable domain, filled in from reference TRBV7-9 and TRBJ2-3, reads DTGVSQNPRHKITKRGQNVTFRCDPISEHNRLYWYRQTLGQGPEFLTYFQNEAQLEKSRLLSDRFSAERPKGSFSTLEIQRTEQGDSAMYLCASSKRLGVDTQYFGPGTRLTVL.

This chain connects TRBV10-3 to TRBJ2-1; 11 nucleotides agree with TRBD2. The CDR3 totals 15 residues. CDR1 is ENHRY, CDR2 SYGVKD, per germline. The V gene end was trimmed by 7 bases and the J gene end by 8 bases; junction bases not matched to a gene: 10. CDR3 residues: CAIMVTSGSTDEQFF. The CDR3 region has the DNA TGTGCCATCATGGTAACTAGCGGGAGTACCGATGAGCAGTTCTTC.

The V call is TRBV14, the J call TRBJ1-1, with a weak D call TRBD1 (6 bases). Trimming left V 5 bases short and J 2 bases short, with 12 bases between. This CDR3 is 14 amino acids long. CDR1 and CDR2 from the germline V gene are SGHDN and FVKESK. The CDR3 DNA reads as TGTGCCAGCAGCGGGGGGGCCGTTAACACTGAAGCTTTCTTT. Translation gives CASSGGAVNTEAFF.

J is TRBJ1-3 and V is TRBV28; D unresolved. Germline values: CDR1 MDHEN, CDR2 SYDVKM. CDR3 size: 14 residues. V dropped 6 bases and J dropped 4 bases, with 13 bases sitting between them. The CDR3 DNA follows: TGTGCCAGCAGCTCCGGAGGGTCCGGAAACACCATATATTTT. This sequence encodes CASSSGGSGNTIYF.

The V and J genes are TRBV10-3 and TRBJ1-6, with D possibly matching TRBD1 (6 bases). V lost 10 bases, J lost 5 bases, and 18 bases lay in between. Germline loops: CDR1 ENHRY, CDR2 SYGVKD. The CDR3 is 15 residues long. CDR3 residues: CATIGGGADNSPLHF. CDR3 DNA: TGTGCCACCATAGGTGGGGGGGCCGATAATTCACCCCTCCACTTT.

The chain uses TRBV18 and TRBJ1-3; perhaps TRBD1 as D (6 bases). V was trimmed by 3 bases and J by 0 bases, leaving 9 bases between them. The CDR3 loop spans 15 amino acids. Germline-derived CDR1 and CDR2 are KGHSH and LQKENI. The CDR3 sequence is CASSPTGDSGNTIYF. The CDR3 DNA reads TGTGCCAGCTCACCGACAGGAGACTCTGGAAACACCATATATTTT.

The chain links TRBV15 to TRBJ2-7; D unclear. CDR1 is LNHNV, CDR2 YYDKDF, per germline (reference sequence). The CDR3 is 13 residues long. The ends were cut back, 0 bases at V and 6 bases at J, with 9 bases in the middle. CDR3 sequence: CATSRDRFGEQYF. The DNA of the CDR3 is TGTGCCACCAGCAGAGATCGGTTCGGCGAGCAGTACTTC.

The V gene is TRBV4-1, the J gene TRBJ2-3, with 8 bases lining up with TRBD1. Per germline, CDR1 MGHRA and CDR2 YSYEKL. The CDR3 has 17 residues. V gave up 1 base and J gave up 2 bases; unmatched junction bases: 8. This CDR3 reads CASSQGWTGISTDTQYF. The CDR3 bases are TGCGCCAGCAGCCAAGGTTGGACAGGGATTTCCACAGATACGCAGTATTTT.

This chain connects TRBV10-2 to TRBJ1-6; D is possibly TRBD1 (5 bases). This CDR3 has 13 residues. Trimming left V 8 bases short and J 8 bases short, with 13 bases between. The germline V gene has CDR1 WSHSY and CDR2 SAAADI. The CDR3 reads CASWGVRDSPLHF. The DNA of the CDR3 is TGCGCCAGCTGGGGGGTCAGGGATTCACCCCTCCACTTT.

The chain employs TRBV29-1 and TRBJ2-5; maybe TRBD1 (5 bases). Germline values: CDR1 SQVTM, CDR2 ANQGSEA. This CDR3 region has 13 residues. V dropped 4 bases and J dropped 5 bases, with 14 bases sitting between them. CDR3 in amino acids: CSVGGRVGETQYF. As DNA, the CDR3 is TGCAGCGTTGGCGGCAGGGTGGGGGAGACCCAGTACTTC.

The rearrangement uses TRBV11-2 and TRBJ2-7; 11 bases agree with TRBD2. V lost 0 bases, J lost 3 bases, and 1 base stayed unmatched. CDR3 length equals 15 residues. Germline V lookup: CDR1 SGHAT, CDR2 FQNNGV. CDR3 sequence reads: CASSLDTSGSYEQYF. The CDR3, as DNA: TGTGCCAGCAGCTTAGATACTAGCGGGAGCTACGAGCAGTACTTC.

The chain is built from TRBV9 and TRBJ2-1; 10 bases agree with TRBD2. Germline V lookup: CDR1 SGDLS, CDR2 YYNGEE. The V gene end was trimmed by 3 bases and the J gene end by 4 bases; junction bases not matched to a gene: 4. The CDR3 extends over 15 amino acids. CDR3 coding DNA: TGTGCCAGCAGCGCTAGCGGGAGAAAATACAATGAGCAGTTCTTC. Protein sequence: CASSASGRKYNEQFF.

This chain uses TRBV5-4 with TRBJ1-4; 11 bases are shared with TRBD1. V dropped 4 bases and J dropped 8; count of bases not matched to a gene: 7. This CDR3 comprises 15 residues. Germline V lookup: CDR1 SGHNT, CDR2 YYREEE (reference sequence). The CDR3 DNA reads as TGTGCCAGCAGCGACGGACAGGGGGCTGGAGAAAAACTGTTTTTT. It specifies CASSDGQGAGEKLFF.

V gene TRBV27 combines with J gene TRBJ1-1; 7 bases match TRBD1. CDR3 length: 14 amino acids. Germline V gives CDR1 MNHEY, CDR2 SMNVEV (reference sequence). V was clipped by 3 bases and J by 0 bases; unmatched bases: 1. Here the CDR3 DNA reads TGTGCCAGCAGTTTTGGGACAGTGAACACTGAAGCTTTCTTT. The encoded protein is CASSFGTVNTEAFF.

The chain carries TRBV2 and TRBJ1-1; D uncertain. The CDR3 runs 14 residues. CDR1 is SNHLY, CDR2 FYNNEI, per germline. The V end lost 1 base, the J end lost 7 bases, and 13 bases lay between the germline ends. In DNA form, the CDR3 reads TGTGCCAGCAGTGAAGGCCTGTCTTCGGGTGAAGCTTTCTTT. This codes for CASSEGLSSGEAFF.

This chain connects TRBV7-2 to TRBJ1-1; 7 positions agree with TRBD1. The CDR3 covers 15 residues. V dropped 2 bases and J dropped 0; count of bases not matched to a gene: 3. The germline V gene encodes CDR1 SGHTA and CDR2 FQGNSA. The CDR3 nucleotides read TGTGCCAGCAGCTTAAGGGGGCCGGTGAACACTGAAGCTTTCTTT. It codes for CASSLRGPVNTEAFF. Combining the CDR3 with reference TRBV7-2 and TRBJ1-1 gives the whole variable domain GAGVSQSPSNKVTEKGKDVELRCDPISGHTALYWYRQSLGQGLEFLIYFQGNSAPDKSGLPSDRFSAERTGGSVSTLTIQRTQQEDSAVYLCASSLRGPVNTEAFFGQGTRLTVV.

V usage is TRBV5-1 and J usage is TRBJ2-7; TRBD2 aligns across 9 bases. The germline V gene has CDR1 SGHRS and CDR2 YFSETQ. The CDR3 extends over 15 amino acids. V trimming: 0 bases; J trimming: 6 bases; junction bases outside the gene matches: 7. The CDR3 sequence: CASSLGAGGPGEQYF. CDR3 DNA: TGCGCCAGCAGCTTGGGGGCGGGAGGGCCGGGCGAGCAGTACTTC.